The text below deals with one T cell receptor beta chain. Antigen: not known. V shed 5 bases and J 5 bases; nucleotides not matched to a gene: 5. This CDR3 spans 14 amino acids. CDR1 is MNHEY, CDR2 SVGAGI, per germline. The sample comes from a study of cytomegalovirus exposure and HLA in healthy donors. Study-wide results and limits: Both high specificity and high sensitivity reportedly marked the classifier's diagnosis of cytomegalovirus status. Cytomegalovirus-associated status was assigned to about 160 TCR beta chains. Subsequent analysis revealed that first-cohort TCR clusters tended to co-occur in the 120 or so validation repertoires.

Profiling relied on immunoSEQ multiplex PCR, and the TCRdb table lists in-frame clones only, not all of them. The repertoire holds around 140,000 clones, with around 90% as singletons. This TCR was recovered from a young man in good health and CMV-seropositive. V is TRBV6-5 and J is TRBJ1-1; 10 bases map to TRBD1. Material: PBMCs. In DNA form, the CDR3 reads TGTGCCAGCAGTCGGGACAGGGGCGTTACTGAAGCTTTCTTT. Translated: CASSRDRGVTEAFF.